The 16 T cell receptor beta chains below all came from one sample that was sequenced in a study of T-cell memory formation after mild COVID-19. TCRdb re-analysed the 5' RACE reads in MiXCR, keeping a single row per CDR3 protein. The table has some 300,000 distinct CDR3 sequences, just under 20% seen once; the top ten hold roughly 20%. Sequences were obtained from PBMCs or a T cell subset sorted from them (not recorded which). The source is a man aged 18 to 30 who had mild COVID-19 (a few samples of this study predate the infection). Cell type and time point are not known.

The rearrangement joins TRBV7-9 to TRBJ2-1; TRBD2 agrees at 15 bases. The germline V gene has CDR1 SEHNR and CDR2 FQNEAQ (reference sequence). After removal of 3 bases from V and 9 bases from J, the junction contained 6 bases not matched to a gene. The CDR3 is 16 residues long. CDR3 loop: CASSFGLAGGQSEQFF. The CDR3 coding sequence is TGTGCCAGCAGCTTCGGACTAGCGGGGGGGCAGAGTGAGCAGTTCTTC.

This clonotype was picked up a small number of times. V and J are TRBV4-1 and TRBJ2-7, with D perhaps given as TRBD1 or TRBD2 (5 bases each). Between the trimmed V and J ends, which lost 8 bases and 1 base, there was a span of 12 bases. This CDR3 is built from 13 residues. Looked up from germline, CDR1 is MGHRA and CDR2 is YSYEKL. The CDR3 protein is CASGTPSSYEQYF. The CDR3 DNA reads TGCGCCAGCGGGACCCCTTCATCCTACGAGCAGTACTTC.

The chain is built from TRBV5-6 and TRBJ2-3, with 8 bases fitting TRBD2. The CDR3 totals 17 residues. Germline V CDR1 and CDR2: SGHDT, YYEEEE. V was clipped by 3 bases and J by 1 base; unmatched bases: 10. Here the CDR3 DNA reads TGTGCCAGCAGCTCGCCCGTTGCGGGGGGCCGCACAGATACGCAGTATTTT. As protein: CASSSPVAGGRTDTQYF. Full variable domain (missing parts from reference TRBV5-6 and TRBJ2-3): DAGVTQSPTHLIKTRGQQVTLRCSPKSGHDTVSWYQQALGQGPQFIFQYYEEEERQRGNFPDRFSGHQFPNYSSELNVNALLLGDSALYLCASSSPVAGGRTDTQYFGPGTRLTVL.

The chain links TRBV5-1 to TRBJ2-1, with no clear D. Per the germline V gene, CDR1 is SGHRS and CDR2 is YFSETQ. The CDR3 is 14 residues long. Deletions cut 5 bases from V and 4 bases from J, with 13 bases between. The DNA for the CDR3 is TGCGCCAGCAGTGCACGAGATATTTACAATGAGCAGTTCTTC. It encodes CASSARDIYNEQFF.

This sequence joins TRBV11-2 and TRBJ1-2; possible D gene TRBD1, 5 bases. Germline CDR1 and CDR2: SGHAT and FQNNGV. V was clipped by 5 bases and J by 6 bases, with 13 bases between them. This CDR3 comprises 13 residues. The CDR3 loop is CASSNDLRDGYTF. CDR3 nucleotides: TGTGCCAGCAGCAACGATCTCAGGGATGGCTACACCTTC.

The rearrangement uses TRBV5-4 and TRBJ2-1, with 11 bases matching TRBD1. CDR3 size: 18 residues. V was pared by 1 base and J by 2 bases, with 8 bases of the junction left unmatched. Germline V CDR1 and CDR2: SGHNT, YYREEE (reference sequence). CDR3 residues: CASSLSDRGREAYNEQFF. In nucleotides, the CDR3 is TGTGCCAGCAGCTTGTCGGACAGGGGGCGAGAGGCCTACAATGAGCAGTTCTTC.

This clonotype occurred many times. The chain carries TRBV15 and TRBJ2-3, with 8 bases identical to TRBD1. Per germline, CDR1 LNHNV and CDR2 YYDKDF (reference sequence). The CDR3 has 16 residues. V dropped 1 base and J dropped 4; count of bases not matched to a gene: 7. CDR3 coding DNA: TGTGCCACCAGCAGAGGGACAGGGCGGATTGCAGATACGCAGTATTTT. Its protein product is CATSRGTGRIADTQYF.

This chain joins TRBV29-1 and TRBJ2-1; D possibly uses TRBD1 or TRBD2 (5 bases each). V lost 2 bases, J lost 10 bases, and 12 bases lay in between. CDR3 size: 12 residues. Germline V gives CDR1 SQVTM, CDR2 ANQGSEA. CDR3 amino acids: CSVEIGAREQFF. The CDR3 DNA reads TGCAGCGTTGAAATCGGGGCCCGGGAGCAGTTCTTC.

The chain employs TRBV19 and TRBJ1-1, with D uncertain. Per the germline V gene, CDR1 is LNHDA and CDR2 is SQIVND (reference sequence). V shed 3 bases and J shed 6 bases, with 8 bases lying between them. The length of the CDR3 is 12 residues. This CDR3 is CASSIAQAEAFF. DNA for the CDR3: TGTGCCAGTAGTATTGCGCAGGCTGAAGCTTTCTTT.

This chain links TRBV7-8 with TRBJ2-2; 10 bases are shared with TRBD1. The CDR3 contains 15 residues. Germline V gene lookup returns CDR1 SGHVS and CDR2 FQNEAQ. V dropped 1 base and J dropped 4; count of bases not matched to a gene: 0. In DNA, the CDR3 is TGTGCCAGCAGCTTAGGGGACAGGGGCACCGGGGAGCTGTTTTTT. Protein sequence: CASSLGDRGTGELFF. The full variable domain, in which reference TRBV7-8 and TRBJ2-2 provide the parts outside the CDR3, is GAGVSQSPRYKVAKRGQDVALRCDPISGHVSLFWYQQALGQGPEFLTYFQNEAQLDKSGLPSDRFFAERPEGSVSTLKIQRTQQEDSAVYLCASSLGDRGTGELFFGEGSRLTVL.

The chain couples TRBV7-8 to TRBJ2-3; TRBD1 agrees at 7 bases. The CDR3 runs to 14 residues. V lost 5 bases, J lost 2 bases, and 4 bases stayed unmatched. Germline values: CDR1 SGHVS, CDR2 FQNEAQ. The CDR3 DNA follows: TGTGCCAGCAGCGATGACAGGGCCACAGATACGCAGTATTTT. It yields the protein CASSDDRATDTQYF.

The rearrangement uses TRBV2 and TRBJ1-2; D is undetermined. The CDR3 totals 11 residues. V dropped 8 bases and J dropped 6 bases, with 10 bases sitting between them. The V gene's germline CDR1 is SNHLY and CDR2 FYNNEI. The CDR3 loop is CASRREDGYTF. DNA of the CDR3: TGTGCCAGCCGAAGGGAGGATGGCTACACCTTC.

The CDR3 DNA follows: TGTGCCAGCAGCCTCCGACTCCTTAGCACAGATACGCAGTATTTT. Translated: CASSLRLLSTDTQYF. This chain links TRBV3-1 with TRBJ2-3, with no clear D. Trimming removed 4 bases from V and 0 bases from J, with 11 bases in between. Germline CDR1 is LGHDT and CDR2 is YNNKEL (reference sequence). The CDR3 runs 15 residues.

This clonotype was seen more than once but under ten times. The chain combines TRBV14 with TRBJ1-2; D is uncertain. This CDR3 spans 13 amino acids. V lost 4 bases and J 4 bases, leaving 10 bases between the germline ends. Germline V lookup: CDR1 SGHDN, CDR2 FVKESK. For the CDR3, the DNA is TGTGCCAGCAGCCTTCGGACGGGCTATGGCTACACCTTC. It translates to CASSLRTGYGYTF.

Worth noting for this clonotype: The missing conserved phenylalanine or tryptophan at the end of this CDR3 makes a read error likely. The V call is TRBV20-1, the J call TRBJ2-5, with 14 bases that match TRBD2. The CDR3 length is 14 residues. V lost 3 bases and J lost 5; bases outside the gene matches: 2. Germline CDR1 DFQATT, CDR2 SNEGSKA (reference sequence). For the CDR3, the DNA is TGCAGTGCTAGGGGACTAGCGGGGGTCGAGACCCAGTACTCC. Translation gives CSARGLAGVETQYS.

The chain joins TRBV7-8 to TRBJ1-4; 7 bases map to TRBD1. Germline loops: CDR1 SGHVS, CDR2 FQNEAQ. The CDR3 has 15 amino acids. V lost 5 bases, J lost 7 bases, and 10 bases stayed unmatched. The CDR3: CASSINRDRGEKLFF. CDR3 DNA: TGTGCCAGCAGCATCAACCGGGACAGAGGTGAAAAACTGTTTTTT.